This passage covers 6 T cell receptor beta chains from one sample sequenced in a study of blood T cell repertoires in COVID-19. Assay: immunoSEQ multiplex PCR; the TCRdb copy retains only in-frame clones and omits some. This table has some 150,000 clones, about four fifths appearing once. Sequencing input: peripheral blood. The receptors here all came from a human donor in a cohort sampled during active COVID-19.

The chain recombines TRBV19 with TRBJ1-1; 7 positions match TRBD1. V lost 8 bases to trimming and J lost 2 bases; unmatched junction nucleotides: 5. This CDR3 has 13 residues. The germline V gene has CDR1 LNHDA and CDR2 SQIVND (reference sequence). DNA for the CDR3: TGTGCCAGTCGGGACAGAGACAACACTGAAGCTTTCTTT. This codes for CASRDRDNTEAFF.

The V and J genes are TRBV19 and TRBJ2-2; 9 nucleotides align to TRBD2. The CDR3 loop spans 22 amino acids. Germline values: CDR1 LNHDA, CDR2 SQIVND (reference sequence). Germline trimming cut 0 bases from V and 7 bases from J; bases unmatched to any gene: 24. CDR3 loop: CASSIDLGPSGTYGVFGGELFF. The CDR3 nucleotides are TGTGCCAGTAGTATAGATCTAGGGCCTAGCGGGACGTACGGTGTGTTTGGCGGGGAGCTGTTTTTT.

The genes are TRBV7-3 and TRBJ2-7; 7 bases match TRBD2. Per the germline V gene, CDR1 is SGHTA and CDR2 is FQGTGA. The V and J ends lost 2 bases and 6 bases, in that order; junction bases with no gene match: 7. The CDR3 has 14 residues. CDR3 in DNA: TGTGCCAGCAGCTTAGGCGGGAGCTCCCGCGAGCAGTACTTC. This encodes CASSLGGSSREQYF.

The chain recombines TRBV6-2 or TRBV6-3 with TRBJ2-5, with no clear D. Trimming took off 7 bases at V and 0 bases at J, with 9 bases between the two ends. Germline CDR1 reads MNHEY; CDR2 reads SVGEGT. This CDR3 spans 13 amino acids. The CDR3 coding sequence is TGTGCCAGCAACCCGACATACCAAGAGACCCAGTACTTC. This sequence encodes CASNPTYQETQYF.

This rearrangement joins TRBV18 to TRBJ2-6, with D tentatively TRBD1 (6 bases). The ends were cut back, 1 base at V and 4 bases at J, with 20 bases in the middle. Germline CDR1 is KGHSH and CDR2 is LQKENI. CDR3 length equals 19 residues. As DNA, the CDR3 is TGTGCCAGCTCACCACAGGTAACAGGGTATACGTCGGGGGCCAACGTCCTGACTTTC. It translates to CASSPQVTGYTSGANVLTF. Combining the CDR3 with reference TRBV18 and TRBJ2-6 gives the whole variable domain NAGVMQNPRHLVRRRGQEARLRCSPMKGHSHVYWYRQLPEEGLKFMVYLQKENIIDESGMPKERFSAEFPKEGPSILRIQQVVRGDSAAYFCASSPQVTGYTSGANVLTFGAGSRLTVL.

In DNA, the CDR3 is TGTGCCAGCTCACAGGGACAGGGGATTGAAGCTTTCTTT. It codes for CASSQGQGIEAFF. The chain has TRBV18 and TRBJ1-1; 10 bases match TRBD1. Germline-derived CDR1 and CDR2 are KGHSH and LQKENI. V trimming: 4 bases; J trimming: 7 bases; junction bases outside the gene matches: 3. CDR3 size: 13 residues.